This TCR beta chain was captured in a study of T cell responses to AZD1222 COVID-19 vaccine. Broader study findings: Repertoires were sampled only after the peak T cell response. Spike-specific TCR depth and breadth grew after two AZD1222 doses.

This CDR3 spans 18 amino acids. Germline CDR1 MGHRA, CDR2 YSYEKL. V lost 2 bases to trimming and J lost 5 bases; unmatched junction nucleotides: 16. Sequencing was performed with immunoSEQ multiplex PCR; in TCRdb, only in-frame clones are kept and a portion is missing. The sample lists just under 85,000 clones; 80% to 90% were seen once. A remark on this clone: Its target is not known.

The specimen was peripheral blood, collected on day 0 of AZD1222 vaccination. The V and J genes are TRBV4-1 and TRBJ1-1; the match to TRBD1 covers 8 bases. This clonotype was obtained from an adult in good health. The CDR3 protein is CASSQPLPSGYRGTEAFF. CDR3 DNA: TGCGCCAGCAGCCAACCCCTCCCGAGTGGATACAGGGGGACTGAAGCTTTCTTT.